The sequence of this TCR beta chain was determined in a study of T cell responses to AZD1222 COVID-19 vaccine. Study-wide results and limits: Researchers report vaccine-associated CD4 TCRs spanning spike, with dominance at 160-218 and 743-854. All repertoire sampling was performed exclusively after the peak T cell response.

With 6 bases clipped from V and 7 bases from J, the junction kept 6 bases outside the gene matches. Germline V CDR1 and CDR2: MNHEY, SVGEGT. The CDR3 loop spans 15 amino acids. This table comes from immunoSEQ multiplex PCR, and its TCRdb copy is limited to in-frame clones, with some not included. Of about 110,000 clones in the sample, 75% to 90% were seen once. As for this clone: Its antigen remains unidentified.

Sequenced here: peripheral blood, sampled on day 0 of AZD1222 vaccination. The gene calls are TRBV6-2 or TRBV6-3 and TRBJ2-1; TRBD2 matches at 13 bases. The receptor was derived from an adult in good health. CDR3 nucleotide sequence: TGTGCCAGCAGCCAACTAGCGGGAGGGTTGAATGAGCAGTTCTTC. Translated: CASSQLAGGLNEQFF.